The entry below describes one T cell receptor (beta chain). A single count supports this clonotype. The antigen it binds to is not known. No base qualities exist here, and no much larger clone lies one base off it. A single read offers scant evidence. The intended sense of this specimen's treatment or condition label: in vitro stimulation with specific CMV peptide epitopes to enrich CMV-specific T cells. The CDR3 holds 15 amino acids from the cysteine to the phenylalanine. Only the CDR3 part of the read is kept: 45 bases, read in frame from the first base. From the germline V gene, CDR1 is SGDLS and CDR2 is YYNGEE. Trimming at the junction amounts to 1 base on V and 1 base on J, and the germline ends lie 8 bases apart. This sample is part of a study of T cell repertoires in cytomegalovirus infection (dated by TCRdb to between 2019 and 2020). Broadly, across the study: Alongside well-studied HLA-B-restricted epitopes, the peptide stimulations were aimed at recently identified HLA-C-restricted CMV epitopes, whose presentation resists viral immunomodulation. Donor HLA type was relevant to the analysis, because carriage of CMV infection together with the matching HLA type was indicated by public TCR beta signatures.

General findings and caveats noted by the study authors: The ex vivo response was dominated by HLA-C-restricted CMV-specific TCR beta clonotypes, which also provided the single most frequent clonotype in two of eight donors. Cumulative frequency of public TCR beta family members discriminated carriers of CMV infection plus the relevant HLA type in this cohort and an independent approximately 370-donor cohort.

Sequencing took place on an Illumina HiSeq 1500. The public reads were quality trimmed at Q25 with fastp and then assembled into clones with MiXCR by TCRdb, keeping productive beta chains. CDR3 protein sequences are deduplicated, and each keeps its most common genes and DNA. Recorded for this sample are about 700,000 distinct CDR3 sequences; 30% to 35% of them occurred a single time. The ten largest make up around a sixth of the sample. Sample: cultured PBMCs, taken from culture after CMV antigen stimulation. The sequence joins TRBV9 to TRBJ2-2; the D gene cannot be named for sure. This sequence originates from a human donor in good health (CMV status not recorded). Some clones in this sample may be carry-over from other donors' samples. This receptor carries the CDR3 CASSVSTLNTGELFF. The sequenced DNA: TGTGCCAGCAGCGTATCGACTCTGAACACCGGGGAGCTGTTTTTT. The reference TRBV9 and TRBJ2-2 proteins fill in what lies around the CDR3, so the full variable domain reads DSGVTQTPKHLITATGQRVTLRCSPRSGDLSVYWYQQSLDQGLQFLIQYYNGEERAKGNILERFSAQQFPDLHSELNLSSLELGDSALYFCASSVSTLNTGELFFGEGSRLTVL.